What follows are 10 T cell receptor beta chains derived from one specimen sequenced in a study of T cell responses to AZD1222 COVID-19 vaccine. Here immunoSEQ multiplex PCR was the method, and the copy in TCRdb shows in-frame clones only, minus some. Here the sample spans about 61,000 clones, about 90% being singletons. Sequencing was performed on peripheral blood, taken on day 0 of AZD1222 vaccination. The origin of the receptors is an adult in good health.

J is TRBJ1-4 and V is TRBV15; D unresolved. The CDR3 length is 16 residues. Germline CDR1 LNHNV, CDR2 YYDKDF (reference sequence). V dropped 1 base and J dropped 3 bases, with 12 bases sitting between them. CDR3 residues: CATSRGSVTANEKLFF. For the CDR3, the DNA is TGTGCCACCAGCAGAGGCTCGGTCACCGCTAATGAAAAACTGTTTTTT.

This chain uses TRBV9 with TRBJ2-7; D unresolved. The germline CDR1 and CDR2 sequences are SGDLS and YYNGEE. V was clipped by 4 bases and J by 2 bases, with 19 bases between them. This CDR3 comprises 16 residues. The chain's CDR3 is CASSPSASLGTYEQYF. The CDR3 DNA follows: TGTGCCAGCAGCCCCAGCGCGTCCTTAGGCACCTACGAGCAGTACTTC.

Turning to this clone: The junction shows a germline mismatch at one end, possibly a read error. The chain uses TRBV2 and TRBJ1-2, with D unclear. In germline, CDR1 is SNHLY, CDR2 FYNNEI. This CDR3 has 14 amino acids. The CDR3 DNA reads TGTGCCAGCAGAGAAGCTGCAGCGAACTATGGCTACACCTTC. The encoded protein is CASREAAANYGYTF.

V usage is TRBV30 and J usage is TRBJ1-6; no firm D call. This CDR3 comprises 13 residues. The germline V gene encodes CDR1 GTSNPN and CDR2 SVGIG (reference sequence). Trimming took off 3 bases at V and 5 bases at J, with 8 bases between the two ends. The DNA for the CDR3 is TGTGCCTGGAGGGTGGCCGATAATTCACCCCTCCACTTT. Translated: CAWRVADNSPLHF.

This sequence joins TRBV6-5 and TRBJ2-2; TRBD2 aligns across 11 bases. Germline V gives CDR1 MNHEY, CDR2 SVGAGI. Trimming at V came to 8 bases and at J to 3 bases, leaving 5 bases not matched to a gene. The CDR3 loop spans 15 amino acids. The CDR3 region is CASRLAGSDTGELFF. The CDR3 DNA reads TGTGCCAGCCGACTAGCGGGGTCCGACACCGGGGAGCTGTTTTTT.

This CDR3 is CASSSVGTSGGFGETQYF. The DNA of the CDR3 is TGTGCCAGCAGTTCTGTAGGGACTAGCGGGGGTTTTGGGGAGACCCAGTACTTC. The chain uses TRBV27 and TRBJ2-5; 14 nucleotides match TRBD2. The V and J ends lost 4 bases and 5 bases, in that order; junction bases with no gene match: 12. Germline V gene sequence: CDR1 MNHEY, CDR2 SMNVEV (reference sequence). This CDR3 has 18 amino acids.

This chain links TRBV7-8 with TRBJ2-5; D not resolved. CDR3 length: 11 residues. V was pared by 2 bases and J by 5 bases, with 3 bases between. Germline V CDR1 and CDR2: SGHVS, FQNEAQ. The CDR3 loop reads CASSLQETQYF. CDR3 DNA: TGTGCCAGCAGCTTACAGGAGACCCAGTACTTC. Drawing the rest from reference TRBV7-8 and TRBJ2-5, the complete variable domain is GAGVSQSPRYKVAKRGQDVALRCDPISGHVSLFWYQQALGQGPEFLTYFQNEAQLDKSGLPSDRFFAERPEGSVSTLKIQRTQQEDSAVYLCASSLQETQYFGPGTRLLVL.

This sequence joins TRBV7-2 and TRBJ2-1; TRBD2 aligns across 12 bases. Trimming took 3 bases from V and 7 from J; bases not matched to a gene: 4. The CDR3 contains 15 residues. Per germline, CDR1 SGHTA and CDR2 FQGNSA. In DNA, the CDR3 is TGTGCCAGCAGCTTTTCCGGGACTAGCGGGAATGAGCAGTTCTTC. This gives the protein CASSFSGTSGNEQFF.

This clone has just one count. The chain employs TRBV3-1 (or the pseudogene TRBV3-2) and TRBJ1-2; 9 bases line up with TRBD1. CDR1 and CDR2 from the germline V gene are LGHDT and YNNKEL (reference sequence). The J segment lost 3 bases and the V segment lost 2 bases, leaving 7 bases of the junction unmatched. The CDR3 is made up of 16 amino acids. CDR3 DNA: TGTGCCAGCAGCCAATATCCGGGACAGGGTGACTATGGCTACACCTTC. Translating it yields CASSQYPGQGDYGYTF.

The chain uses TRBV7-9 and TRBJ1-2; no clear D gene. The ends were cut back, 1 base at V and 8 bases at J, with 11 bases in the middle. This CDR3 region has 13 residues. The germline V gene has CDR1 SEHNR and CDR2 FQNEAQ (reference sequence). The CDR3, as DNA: TGTGCCAGCAGCTTAGTGGGTCGAGAAGGCTACACCTTC. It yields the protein CASSLVGREGYTF.